This TCR beta chain comes out of a study of shared clonotypes between healthy human individuals. Across the study: Contributing individuals were a couple of females and a few males aged 18 to 49.

Overall study results and limits: The authors expected sequencing depth to affect clonotype sharing among donors. Sample collection involved blood only; tissue repertoires are likely different.

The authors divided CD4+ cells into CD45RA+ naive and CD45RA-negative memory subsets. About this clone itself: Its antigen is still unknown.

V shed 4 bases, J shed 7 bases, and the junction held 14 bases outside the gene matches. CDR1 is GTSNPN and CDR2 is SVGIG in the germline V gene (reference sequence). This CDR3 comprises 15 residues. Here immunoSEQ multiplex PCR was the method, and the copy in TCRdb shows in-frame clones only, minus some. Of around 2.1 million clones listed, under 97% are singletons. Sequencing input: naive CD4+ T cells sorted from blood. Subset of the sample: CD45RA+ positively selected. The sequence was obtained from a man younger than 35 in good health. V usage is TRBV30 and J usage is TRBJ1-1, with 8 bases matching TRBD1. CDR3 region: CAWNRQGRQFLEAFF. CDR3 nucleotides: TGTGCCTGGAATAGACAGGGGCGGCAATTCCTTGAAGCTTTCTTT. Combining the CDR3 with reference TRBV30 and TRBJ1-1 gives the whole variable domain SQTIHQWPATLVQPVGSPLSLECTVEGTSNPNLYWYRQAAGRGLQLLFYSVGIGQISSEVPQNLSASRPQDRQFILSSKKLLLSDSGFYLCAWNRQGRQFLEAFFGQGTRLTVV.